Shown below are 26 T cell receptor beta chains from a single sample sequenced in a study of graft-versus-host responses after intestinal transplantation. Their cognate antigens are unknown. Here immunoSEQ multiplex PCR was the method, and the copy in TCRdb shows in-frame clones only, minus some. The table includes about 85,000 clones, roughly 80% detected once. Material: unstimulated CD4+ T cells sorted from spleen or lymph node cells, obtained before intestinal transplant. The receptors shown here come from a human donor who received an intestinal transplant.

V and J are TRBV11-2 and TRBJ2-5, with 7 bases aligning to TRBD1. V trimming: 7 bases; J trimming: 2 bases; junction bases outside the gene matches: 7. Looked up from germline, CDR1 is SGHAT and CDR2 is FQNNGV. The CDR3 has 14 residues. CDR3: CASTQWTGQETQYF. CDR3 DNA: TGTGCCAGCACCCAGTGGACAGGTCAAGAGACCCAGTACTTC. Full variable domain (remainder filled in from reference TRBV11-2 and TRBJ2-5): EAGVAQSPRYKIIEKRQSVAFWCNPISGHATLYWYQQILGQGPKLLIQFQNNGVVDDSQLPKDRFSAERLKGVDSTLKIQPAKLEDSAVYLCASTQWTGQETQYFGPGTRLLVL.

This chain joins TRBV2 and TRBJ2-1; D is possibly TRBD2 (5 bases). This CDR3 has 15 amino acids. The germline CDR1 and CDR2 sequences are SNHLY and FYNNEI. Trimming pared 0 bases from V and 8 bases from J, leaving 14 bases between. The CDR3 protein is CASSEARVGIDEQFF. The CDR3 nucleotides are TGTGCCAGCAGTGAAGCGCGGGTAGGGATCGATGAGCAGTTCTTC.

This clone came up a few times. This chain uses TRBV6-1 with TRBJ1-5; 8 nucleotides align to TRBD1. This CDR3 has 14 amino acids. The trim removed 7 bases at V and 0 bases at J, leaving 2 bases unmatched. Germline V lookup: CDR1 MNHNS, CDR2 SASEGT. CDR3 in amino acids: CASMTGVSNQPQHF. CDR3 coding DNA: TGTGCCAGCATGACAGGGGTTAGCAATCAGCCCCAGCATTTT.

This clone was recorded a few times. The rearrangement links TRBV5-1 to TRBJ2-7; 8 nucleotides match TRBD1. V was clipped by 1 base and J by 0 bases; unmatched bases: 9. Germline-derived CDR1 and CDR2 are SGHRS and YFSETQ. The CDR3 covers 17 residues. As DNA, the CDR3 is TGCGCCAGCAGCTTGAACCCTCAGGGGGCGAGCTCCTACGAGCAGTACTTC. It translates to CASSLNPQGASSYEQYF.

The CDR3 DNA follows: TGTGCCAGCAGCTATAGTCCCAGCGGGACGCAAAATGAGCAGTTCTTC. Protein: CASSYSPSGTQNEQFF. This rearrangement joins TRBV11-3 to TRBJ2-1, with 7 bases aligning to TRBD2. CDR1 is SGHNT, CDR2 YENEEA, per germline. The length of the CDR3 is 16 residues. Trimming took 4 bases from V and 7 from J; bases not matched to a gene: 13.

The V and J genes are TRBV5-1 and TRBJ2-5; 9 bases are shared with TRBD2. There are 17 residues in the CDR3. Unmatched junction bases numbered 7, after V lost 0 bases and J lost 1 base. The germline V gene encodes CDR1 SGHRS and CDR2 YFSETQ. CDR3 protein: CASSLVGGRALQETQYF. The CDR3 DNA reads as TGCGCCAGCAGCTTGGTGGGCGGGAGGGCCCTCCAAGAGACCCAGTACTTC.

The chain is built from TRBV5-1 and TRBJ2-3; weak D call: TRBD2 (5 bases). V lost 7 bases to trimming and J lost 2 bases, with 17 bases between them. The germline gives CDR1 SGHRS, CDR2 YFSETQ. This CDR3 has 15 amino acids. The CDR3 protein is CASASRGSITDTQYF. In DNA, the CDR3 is TGCGCCAGCGCCAGCCGGGGTTCCATCACAGATACGCAGTATTTT.

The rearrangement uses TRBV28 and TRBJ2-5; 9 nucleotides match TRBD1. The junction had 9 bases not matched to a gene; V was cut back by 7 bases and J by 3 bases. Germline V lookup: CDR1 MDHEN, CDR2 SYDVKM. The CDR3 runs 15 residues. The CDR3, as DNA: TGTGCCAGCACTCCCCTAGGGACAGGGAAAGAGACCCAGTACTTC. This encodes CASTPLGTGKETQYF.

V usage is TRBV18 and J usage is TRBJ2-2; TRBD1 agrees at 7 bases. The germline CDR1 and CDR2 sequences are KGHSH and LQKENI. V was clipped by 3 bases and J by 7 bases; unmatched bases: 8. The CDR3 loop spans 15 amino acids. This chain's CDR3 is CASSPTGLLGGELFF. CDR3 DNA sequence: TGTGCCAGCTCACCGACAGGGCTCCTAGGCGGGGAGCTGTTTTTT. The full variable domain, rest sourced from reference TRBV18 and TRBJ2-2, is NAGVMQNPRHLVRRRGQEARLRCSPMKGHSHVYWYRQLPEEGLKFMVYLQKENIIDESGMPKERFSAEFPKEGPSILRIQQVVRGDSAAYFCASSPTGLLGGELFFGEGSRLTVL.

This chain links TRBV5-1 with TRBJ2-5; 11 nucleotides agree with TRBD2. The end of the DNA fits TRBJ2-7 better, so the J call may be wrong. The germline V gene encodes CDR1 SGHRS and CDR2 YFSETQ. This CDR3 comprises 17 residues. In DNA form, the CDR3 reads TGCGCCAGCAGCTTGGGGGGACTAGCGGTTTATTCCTACGAGCAGTACTTC. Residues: CASSLGGLAVYSYEQYF.

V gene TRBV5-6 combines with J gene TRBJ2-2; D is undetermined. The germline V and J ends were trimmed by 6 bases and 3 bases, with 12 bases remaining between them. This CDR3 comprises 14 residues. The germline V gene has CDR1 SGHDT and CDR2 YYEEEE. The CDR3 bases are TGTGCCAGCATCCGGTACACAGACACCGGGGAGCTGTTTTTT. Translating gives CASIRYTDTGELFF.

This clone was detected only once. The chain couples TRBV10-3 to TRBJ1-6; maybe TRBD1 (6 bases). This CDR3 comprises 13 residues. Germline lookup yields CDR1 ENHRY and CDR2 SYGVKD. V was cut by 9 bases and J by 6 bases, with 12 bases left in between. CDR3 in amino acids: CAIMDSSNSPLHF. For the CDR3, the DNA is TGTGCCATTATGGACAGCTCTAATTCACCCCTCCACTTT.

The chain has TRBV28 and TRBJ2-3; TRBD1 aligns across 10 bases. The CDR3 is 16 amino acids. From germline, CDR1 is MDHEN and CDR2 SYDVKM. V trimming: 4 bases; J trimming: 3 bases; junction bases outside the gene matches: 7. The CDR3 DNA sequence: TGTGCCAGCAGTTCCCCGGGGACAGGGGCAACAGATACGCAGTATTTT. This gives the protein CASSSPGTGATDTQYF. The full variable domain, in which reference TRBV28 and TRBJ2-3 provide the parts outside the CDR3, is DVKVTQSSRYLVKRTGEKVFLECVQDMDHENMFWYRQDPGLGLRLIYFSYDVKMKEKGDIPEGYSVSREKKERFSLILESASTNQTSMYLCASSSPGTGATDTQYFGPGTRLTVL.

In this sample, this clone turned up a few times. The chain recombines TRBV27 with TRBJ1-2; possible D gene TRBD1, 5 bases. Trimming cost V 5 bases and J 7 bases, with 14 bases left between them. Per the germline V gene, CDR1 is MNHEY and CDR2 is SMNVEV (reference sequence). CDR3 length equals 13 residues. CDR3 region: CASSPTQGSGYTF. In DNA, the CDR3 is TGTGCCAGCAGTCCAACTCAGGGTTCTGGCTACACCTTC.

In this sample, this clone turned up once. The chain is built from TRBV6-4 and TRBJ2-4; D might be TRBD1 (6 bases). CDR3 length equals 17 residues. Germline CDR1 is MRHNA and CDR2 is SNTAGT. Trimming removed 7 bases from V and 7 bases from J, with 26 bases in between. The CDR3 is CASTTTGKGDSRNIQYF. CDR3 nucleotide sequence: TGTGCCAGCACTACGACAGGAAAAGGGGATTCTAGGAACATTCAGTACTTC.

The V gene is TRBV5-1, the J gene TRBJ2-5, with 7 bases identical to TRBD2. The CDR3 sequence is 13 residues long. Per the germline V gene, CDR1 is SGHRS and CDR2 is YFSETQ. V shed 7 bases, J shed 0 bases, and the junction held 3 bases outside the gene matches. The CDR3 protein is CASRLADQETQYF. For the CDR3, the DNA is TGCGCCAGCCGTCTAGCGGACCAAGAGACCCAGTACTTC. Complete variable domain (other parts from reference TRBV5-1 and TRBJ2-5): KAGVTQTPRYLIKTRGQQVTLSCSPISGHRSVSWYQQTPGQGLQFLFEYFSETQRNKGNFPGRFSGRQFSNSRSEMNVSTLELGDSALYLCASRLADQETQYFGPGTRLLVL.

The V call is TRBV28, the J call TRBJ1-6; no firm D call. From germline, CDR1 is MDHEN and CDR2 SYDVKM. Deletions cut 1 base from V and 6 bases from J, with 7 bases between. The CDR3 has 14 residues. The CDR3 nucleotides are TGTGCCAGCAGTTTATTAGTGTCTAATTCACCCCTCCACTTT. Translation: CASSLLVSNSPLHF. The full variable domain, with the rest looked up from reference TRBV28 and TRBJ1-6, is DVKVTQSSRYLVKRTGEKVFLECVQDMDHENMFWYRQDPGLGLRLIYFSYDVKMKEKGDIPEGYSVSREKKERFSLILESASTNQTSMYLCASSLLVSNSPLHFGNGTRLTVT.

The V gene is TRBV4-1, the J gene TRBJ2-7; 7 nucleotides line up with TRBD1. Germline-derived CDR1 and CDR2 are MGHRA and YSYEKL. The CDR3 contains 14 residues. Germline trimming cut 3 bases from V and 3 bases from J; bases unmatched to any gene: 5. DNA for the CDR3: TGCGCCAGCAGCCACCTCGGGACAGTCTACGAGCAGTACTTC. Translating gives CASSHLGTVYEQYF.

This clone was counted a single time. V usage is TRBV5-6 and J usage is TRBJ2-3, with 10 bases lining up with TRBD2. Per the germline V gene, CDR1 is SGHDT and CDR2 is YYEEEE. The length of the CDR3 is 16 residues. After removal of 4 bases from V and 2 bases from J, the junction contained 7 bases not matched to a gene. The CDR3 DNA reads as TGTGCCAGCAGCAGAGCGGGGGGGCTGCACACAGATACGCAGTATTTT. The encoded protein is CASSRAGGLHTDTQYF.

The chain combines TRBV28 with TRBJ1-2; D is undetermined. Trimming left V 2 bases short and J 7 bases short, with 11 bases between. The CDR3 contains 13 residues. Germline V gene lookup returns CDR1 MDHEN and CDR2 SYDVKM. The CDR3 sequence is CASSLRKGGGYTF. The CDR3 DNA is TGTGCCAGCAGTTTAAGAAAGGGAGGTGGCTACACCTTC.

The CDR3, as DNA: TGTGCCAGCAGTGCTAGGACTATGCACAATGAGCAGTTCTTC. Residues: CASSARTMHNEQFF. The rearrangement links TRBV2 to TRBJ2-1, with D possibly matching TRBD2 (6 bases). This CDR3 is built from 14 residues. V lost 4 bases and J 5 bases, leaving 12 bases between the germline ends. Germline V lookup: CDR1 SNHLY, CDR2 FYNNEI.

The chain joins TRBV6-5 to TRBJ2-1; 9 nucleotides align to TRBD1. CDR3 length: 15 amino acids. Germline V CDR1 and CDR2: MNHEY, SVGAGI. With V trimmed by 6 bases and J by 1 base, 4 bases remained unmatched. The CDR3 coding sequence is TGTGCCAGCAGGGCGGGACAGGGATCCTACAATGAGCAGTTCTTC. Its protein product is CASRAGQGSYNEQFF.

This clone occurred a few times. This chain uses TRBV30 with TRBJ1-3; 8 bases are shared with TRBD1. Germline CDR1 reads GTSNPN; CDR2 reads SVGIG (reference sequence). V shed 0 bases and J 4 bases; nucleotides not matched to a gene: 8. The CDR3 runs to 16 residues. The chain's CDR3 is CAWSVRQGRGGNTIYF. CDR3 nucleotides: TGTGCCTGGAGTGTGAGACAGGGGAGAGGAGGAAACACCATATATTTT.

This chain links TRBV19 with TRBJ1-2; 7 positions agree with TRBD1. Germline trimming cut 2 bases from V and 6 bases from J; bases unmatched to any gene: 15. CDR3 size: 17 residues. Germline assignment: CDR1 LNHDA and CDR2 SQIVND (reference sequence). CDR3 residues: CASSIIAGGNLGNGYTF. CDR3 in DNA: TGTGCCAGTAGTATAATTGCAGGGGGGAATTTGGGAAATGGCTACACCTTC.

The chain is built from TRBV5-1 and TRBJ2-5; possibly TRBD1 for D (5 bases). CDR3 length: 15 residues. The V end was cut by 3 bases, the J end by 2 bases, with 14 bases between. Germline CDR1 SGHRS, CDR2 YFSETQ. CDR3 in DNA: TGCGCCAGCAGCTCAGGATACAGGTTACAAGAGACCCAGTACTTC. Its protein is CASSSGYRLQETQYF.

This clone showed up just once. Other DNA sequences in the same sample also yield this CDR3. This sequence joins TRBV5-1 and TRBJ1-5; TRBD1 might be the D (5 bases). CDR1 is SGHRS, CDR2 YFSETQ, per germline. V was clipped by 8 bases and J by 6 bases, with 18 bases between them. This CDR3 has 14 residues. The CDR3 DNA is TGCGCCAGTAGCCCATGGCAGGGAATTCAGCCCCAGCATTTT. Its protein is CASSPWQGIQPQHF. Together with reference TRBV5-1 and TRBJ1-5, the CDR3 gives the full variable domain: KAGVTQTPRYLIKTRGQQVTLSCSPISGHRSVSWYQQTPGQGLQFLFEYFSETQRNKGNFPGRFSGRQFSNSRSEMNVSTLELGDSALYLCASSPWQGIQPQHFGDGTRLSIL.